The clone carrying this T cell receptor (beta chain) was recorded at least ten times. Its antigen is unknown. This sample was taken from a study of blood T cells in healthy people across ages. Across the whole study: When template switching was applied, about one barcoded beta molecule was captured per two T cells.

Through a sample-barcoded 5' primer and a J-beta primer mix, a second PCR was run for roughly 7 to 11 cycles. Via MiXCR, TCRdb re-called the 5' RACE reads, giving one row per CDR3 protein. The table records hundreds of thousands of distinct CDR3 sequences, approximately 30% of them present only once. The study, taken as a whole, reports: Long-lived donors carried more naive CD4+ cells and greater diversity than aged donors.

The germline CDR1 and CDR2 sequences are MNHNS and SASEGT. The CDR3 has 14 amino acids. Deletions cut 8 bases from V and 4 bases from J, with 17 bases between. Material for sequencing was blood. The source of this sequence is a woman over 75 in good health. The chain carries TRBV6-1 and TRBJ1-2; maybe TRBD1 (5 bases). Here the CDR3 DNA reads TGTGCCAGCGTCCCGGCAGGGCGAGGCTATGGCTACACCTTC. Translation: CASVPAGRGYGYTF.